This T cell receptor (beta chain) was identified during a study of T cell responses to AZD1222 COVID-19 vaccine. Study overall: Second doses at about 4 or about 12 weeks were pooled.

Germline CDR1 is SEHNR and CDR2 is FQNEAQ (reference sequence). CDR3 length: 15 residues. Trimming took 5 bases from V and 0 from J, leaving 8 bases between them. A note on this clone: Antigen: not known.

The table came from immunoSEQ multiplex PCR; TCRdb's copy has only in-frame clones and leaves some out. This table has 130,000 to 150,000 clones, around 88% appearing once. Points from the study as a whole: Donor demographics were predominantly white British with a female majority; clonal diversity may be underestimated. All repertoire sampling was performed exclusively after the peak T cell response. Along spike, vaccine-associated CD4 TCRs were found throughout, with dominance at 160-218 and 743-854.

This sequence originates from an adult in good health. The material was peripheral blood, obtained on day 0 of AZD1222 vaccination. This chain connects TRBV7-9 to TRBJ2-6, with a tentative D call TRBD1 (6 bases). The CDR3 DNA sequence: TGTGCCAGCAGCCCCAGGGGCTCTGGGGCCAACGTCCTGACTTTC. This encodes CASSPRGSGANVLTF.